This T cell receptor beta chain originates from a study of blood T cell repertoires in COVID-19. The overall study: From the United States, Italy and Spain came samples of acute and convalescent COVID-19. PBMCs, B-cell-depleted T cells, or T cells were the source of the cDNA or gDNA that made up the material.

In the original analysis: Reference gene primer amplification yielded estimated nucleated cell counts. Data came from immunoSEQ multiplex PCR; TCRdb stores just in-frame clones and leaves some out. V and J calls and clone size are copied from that table; D and trimming were computed from the DNA. The data show about 210,000 clones, roughly 84% seen once. V lost 4 bases, J lost 5 bases, and 7 bases stayed unmatched. Germline CDR1 LGHNA, CDR2 YSLEER. This CDR3 comprises 15 residues. Sequencing was done on a sample of peripheral blood. The gene calls are TRBV4-3 and TRBJ2-2, with 7 bases identical to TRBD1. The clonotype was recovered from a woman at least 80 years old with COVID-19, enrolled during active disease. CDR3 nucleotides: TGCGCCAGCAGCCCCAGACAGGGAAGGACCGGGGAGCTGTTTTTT. Protein: CASSPRQGRTGELFF.